These T cell receptor beta chains were read from a single sample in a study of Ad26.COV2.S vaccination and SARS-CoV-2 variants. Data came from immunoSEQ multiplex PCR; TCRdb stores just in-frame clones and leaves some out. The table has hundreds of thousands of clones, roughly 84% seen once. The sequenced sample was peripheral blood, obtained in a trial of Ad26.COV2.S vaccine versus placebo. These receptors all come from a person aged 18-65 years who received the Ad26.COV2.S COVID-19 vaccine or a placebo. CDR3s include the opening cysteine and the closing phenylalanine or tryptophan. A D gene is named only where the DNA matches it firmly. Some rows mark clone size as missing; the rest say once, few, many or name a class of expanded clone.

j_call	d_call	clone_size	v_call	cdr3_nt	cdr3_aa
TRBJ1-1	TRBD1	-	TRBV2	TGTGCCAGCAGGGGGACAGGGGTGACTGAAGCTTTCTTT	CASRGTGVTEAFF
TRBJ1-1	-	few	TRBV25-1	TGTGCCAGCAGTGAGGAGGGGAACACTGAAGCTTTCTTT	CASSEEGNTEAFF
TRBJ1-4	TRBD1	-	TRBV4-1	TGCGCCAGCAGCCAAGAAGGGACAGGGGGTCTTGAAAAACTGTTTTTT	CASSQEGTGGLEKLFF
TRBJ1-1	TRBD1	-	TRBV29-1	TGCAGCGTTGTCGGGACAGTGAACACTGAAGCTTTCTTT	CSVVGTVNTEAFF
TRBJ2-1	TRBD2	-	TRBV7-6	TGTGCCAGCAGCTTAGTTGGGTATCGTGCTAGCGGGGATCGGGATGAGCAGTTCTTC	CASSLVGYRASGDRDEQFF
TRBJ1-2	-	-	TRBV2	TGTGCCAGCAGTGAATTATACAGGAACTATGGCTACACCTTC	CASSELYRNYGYTF
TRBJ2-1	TRBD2	-	TRBV11-1	TGTGCCAGCAGAGCGCTAGCGGGGGGATACAATGAGCAGTTCTTC	CASRALAGGYNEQFF
TRBJ1-4	TRBD1	-	TRBV7-9	TGTGCCAGCAGCTCGGACAGGGGGCTGGCAACTAATGAAAAACTGTTTTTT	CASSSDRGLATNEKLFF
TRBJ1-3	-	-	TRBV30	TGTGCCTGGAACGTTGACTCTGGAAACACCATATATTTT	CAWNVDSGNTIYF
TRBJ2-7	-	-	TRBV2	TGTGCCAGCAGTGAAGCGCGCGGGGATGGGAACGAGCAGTACTTC	CASSEARGDGNEQYF
TRBJ2-1	TRBD2	-	TRBV27	TGTGCCAGCACCGGACTAGCGGCCTACAGGCTGTTCTTC	CASTGLAAYRLFF
TRBJ1-5	-	-	TRBV13	TGTGCCAGCAGCTCCGGAGACTCCGACAATCAGCCCCAGCATTTT	CASSSGDSDNQPQHF
TRBJ2-5	-	-	TRBV7-8	TGTGCCAGCAGCCCCCGGGGACAAGAGACCCAGTACTTC	CASSPRGQETQYF
TRBJ1-5	TRBD1	-	TRBV10-3	TGTGCCATCAGGGACCCGGGACAGGGATATCAGCCCCAGCATTTT	CAIRDPGQGYQPQHF
TRBJ2-2	TRBD1	-	TRBV5-5	TGTGCCAGCAGCTTGGCCAGGGGGAGCACCGGGGAGCTGTTTTTT	CASSLARGSTGELFF